One and the same sample provided the 2 T cell receptor beta chains below, sequenced in a study of blood T cell repertoires in COVID-19. Some clones are missing from TCRdb's copy, which holds only in-frame ones; the method was immunoSEQ multiplex PCR. The sample has 190,000 or so clones, around nine tenths seen once. The sample comprised peripheral blood. The receptors stem from a woman aged 18-29 years who had recovered from COVID-19.

This chain joins TRBV2 and TRBJ1-1, with D possibly matching TRBD1 (5 bases). Germline loops: CDR1 SNHLY, CDR2 FYNNEI. The CDR3 loop spans 11 amino acids. V shed 5 bases and J shed 8 bases, with 9 bases lying between them. The CDR3 nucleotides are TGTGCCAGCAGTTTGACAGCAGAAGCTTTCTTT. It encodes CASSLTAEAFF.

CDR3 in DNA: TGTGCCAGCAGTGAAACGGCTAGCGGGGCATCTGAGCAGTACTTC. Protein sequence: CASSETASGASEQYF. V usage is TRBV6-1 and J usage is TRBJ2-7, with 9 bases identical to TRBD2. CDR3 length: 15 amino acids. The V segment lost 2 bases and the J segment 7 bases; nucleotides outside the gene matches: 9. In germline, CDR1 is MNHNS, CDR2 SASEGT.